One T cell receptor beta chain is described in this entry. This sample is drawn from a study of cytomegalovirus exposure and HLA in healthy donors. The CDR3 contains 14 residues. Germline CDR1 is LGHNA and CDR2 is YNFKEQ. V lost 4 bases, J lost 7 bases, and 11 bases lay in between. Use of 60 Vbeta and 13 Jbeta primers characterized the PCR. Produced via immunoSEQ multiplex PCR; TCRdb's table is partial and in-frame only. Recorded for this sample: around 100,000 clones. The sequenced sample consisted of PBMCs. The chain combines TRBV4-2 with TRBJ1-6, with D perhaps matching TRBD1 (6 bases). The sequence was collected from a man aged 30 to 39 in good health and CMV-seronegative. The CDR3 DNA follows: TGTGCCAGCAGCCTCACTGGGACAAATTCACCCCTCCACTTT. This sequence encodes CASSLTGTNSPLHF.